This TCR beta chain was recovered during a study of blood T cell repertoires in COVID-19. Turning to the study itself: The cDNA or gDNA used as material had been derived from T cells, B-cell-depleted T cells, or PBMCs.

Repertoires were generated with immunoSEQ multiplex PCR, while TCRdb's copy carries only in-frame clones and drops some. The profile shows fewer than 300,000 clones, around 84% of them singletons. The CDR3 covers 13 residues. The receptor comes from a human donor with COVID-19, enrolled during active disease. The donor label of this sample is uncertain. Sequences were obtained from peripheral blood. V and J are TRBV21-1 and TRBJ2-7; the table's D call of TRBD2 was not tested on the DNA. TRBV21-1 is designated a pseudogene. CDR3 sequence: CASSWGLASEQYF. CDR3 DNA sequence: TGTGCCAGCAGCTGGGGACTAGCGAGCGAGCAGTACTTC.